This TCR beta chain was captured in a study of blood T cells in healthy people across ages. Study-level points and caveats: Observed TCR beta diversity per million T cells went down as age went up. This fall followed a roughly linear course with age.

This CDR3 region has 15 residues. CDR1 is MDHEN, CDR2 SYDVKM, per germline. Unmatched junction bases numbered 10, after V lost 6 bases and J lost 7 bases. Through a sample-barcoded 5' primer and a J-beta primer mix, a second PCR was run for 7 to 11 cycles. TCRdb used MiXCR to reprocess the 5' RACE reads, holding one entry per CDR3 protein. In the table there are around 1,500,000 distinct CDR3 sequences, roughly 40% of which are singletons. About this clonotype itself: The target antigen is unknown.

Every donor gave approximately 10 milliliters of peripheral blood. This receptor was identified in a woman between 18 and 29 years old in good health. The chain couples TRBV28 to TRBJ1-2, with 11 bases aligning to TRBD1. Sequenced input: blood. CDR3 sequence (DNA): TGTGCCAGCAGCACCCTGGGACAGGGGGTTGGTGGCTACACCTTC. Residues: CASSTLGQGVGGYTF.